The 16 T cell receptor beta chains in this list originate from one sample, sequenced in a study of T cell repertoires in cytomegalovirus infection. One entry per CDR3 protein results from TCRdb running MiXCR on the reads. In the table there are approximately 180,000 distinct CDR3 sequences, around 20% of which are singletons. The material sequenced was PBMCs. These receptors came from a human donor in good health (CMV status not recorded). Some clones in this sample may be carry-over from other donors' samples.

Ten or more counts support this clonotype. J is TRBJ1-5 and V is TRBV7-2; no clear D. Germline V gene sequence: CDR1 SGHTA, CDR2 FQGNSA. V gave up 8 bases and J gave up 5 bases, with 13 bases separating them. The length of the CDR3 is 13 residues. The CDR3, as DNA: TGTGCCAGCTCCCCTCGCGGGGATCAGCCCCAGCATTTT. Translating it yields CASSPRGDQPQHF.

On this clonotype: A much bigger clone sits one base away, suggesting this may be a read error. This sequence joins TRBV7-2 and TRBJ2-1; possible D gene TRBD2, 6 bases. In germline, CDR1 is SGHTA, CDR2 FQGNSA. The CDR3 has 17 amino acids. CDR3 residues: CVSSLVGTGASYNEQFF. CDR3 coding DNA: TGTGTCAGCAGCTTGGTCGGGACGGGAGCCTCCTACAATGAGCAGTTCTTC.

The genes are TRBV20-1 and TRBJ2-2, with D possibly being TRBD1 or TRBD2 (6 bases each). The CDR3 totals 17 residues. Trimming removed 1 base from V and 1 base from J, with 16 bases in between. From germline, CDR1 is DFQATT and CDR2 SNEGSKA (reference sequence). CDR3 in DNA: TGCAGTGCTAGAGGAGGGGAAGGGGGGCTGAACACCGGGGAGCTGTTTTTT. Amino acid sequence: CSARGGEGGLNTGELFF.

This clonotype occurred many times. The rearrangement joins TRBV12-3 or TRBV12-4 to TRBJ2-5; D may be TRBD2 (6 bases). V was shortened by 5 bases and J by 5 bases, with 24 bases between the two germline ends. The CDR3 sequence is 17 residues long. As DNA, the CDR3 is TGTGCCAGCAGTCTCGAGATACGGGGGTCCCTGCGGGAGACCCAGTACTTC. Translation gives CASSLEIRGSLRETQYF.

The table lists this clonotype with many counts. V and J are TRBV12-3 or TRBV12-4 and TRBJ1-2, with D perhaps TRBD1 (5 bases). V was pared by 4 bases and J by 8 bases, with 17 bases between. This CDR3 spans 14 amino acids. This CDR3 is CASSSLGEASGYTF. In DNA form, the CDR3 reads TGTGCCAGCAGTTCCCTAGGGGAGGCGTCGGGCTACACCTTC.

As regards this clonotype: A read error may be the cause here, since a much bigger clone is one base away. The chain has TRBV28 and TRBJ2-1; the D gene is possibly TRBD1 (6 bases). V lost 7 bases to trimming and J lost 3 bases, with 10 bases between them. The CDR3 sequence is 13 residues long. Germline CDR1 MDHEN, CDR2 SYDVKM. The CDR3 here is CASNGQSYNEQFF. In nucleotides, the CDR3 is TGTGCCAGCAACGGACAGAGCTACAATGAGCAGTTCTTC.

This clonotype was seen repeatedly, ten times or more. The V gene is TRBV7-8, the J gene TRBJ2-2, with 9 bases lining up with TRBD1. The CDR3 has 16 amino acids. Germline CDR1 is SGHVS and CDR2 is FQNEAQ. V dropped 1 base and J dropped 6; count of bases not matched to a gene: 6. Here the CDR3 DNA reads TGTGCCAGCAGCTTAGGTTGGGGGACAGGGTCCGGGGAGCTGTTTTTT. Protein sequence: CASSLGWGTGSGELFF. The whole variable domain, filled in from reference TRBV7-8 and TRBJ2-2, reads GAGVSQSPRYKVAKRGQDVALRCDPISGHVSLFWYQQALGQGPEFLTYFQNEAQLDKSGLPSDRFFAERPEGSVSTLKIQRTQQEDSAVYLCASSLGWGTGSGELFFGEGSRLTVL.

This clonotype was observed a handful of times. The chain is built from TRBV5-6 and TRBJ1-3; perhaps TRBD1 as D (6 bases). The ends were cut back, 4 bases at V and 4 bases at J, with 12 bases in the middle. The V gene's germline CDR1 is SGHDT and CDR2 YYEEEE. The CDR3 extends over 14 amino acids. The CDR3 here is CASSPGTPGNTIYF. The CDR3 DNA reads TGTGCCAGCAGCCCAGGGACACCGGGAAACACCATATATTTT.

This clonotype was detected a few times. The chain links TRBV10-3 to TRBJ2-3; TRBD2 agrees at 8 bases. From germline, CDR1 is ENHRY and CDR2 SYGVKD. The CDR3 runs 17 residues. Trimming cost V 2 bases and J 3 bases; bases outside gene matches: 10. The CDR3 region has the DNA TGTGCCATCAGTGAGAGGCGGGGGGAATTGAAGACAGATACGCAGTATTTT. It translates to CAISERRGELKTDTQYF.

This clonotype was detected many times. This rearrangement joins TRBV28 to TRBJ2-4, with 7 bases identical to TRBD1. The CDR3 is 15 residues long. J lost 2 bases, V lost 3 bases, and 4 bases had no gene match. Germline loops: CDR1 MDHEN, CDR2 SYDVKM. CDR3 bases: TGTGCCAGCAGTTTCACAGGGGTTACCAAAAACATTCAGTACTTC. This gives the protein CASSFTGVTKNIQYF.

Only a few counts were recorded for this clonotype. The J gene is TRBJ2-7, the V gene TRBV19, with 7 bases matching TRBD2. The CDR3 spans 16 residues. The junction had 12 bases not matched to a gene; V was cut back by 5 bases and J by 2 bases. Germline values: CDR1 LNHDA, CDR2 SQIVND (reference sequence). The CDR3 loop reads CASSPREGRPTYEQYF. CDR3 nucleotides: TGTGCCAGTAGTCCGAGGGAGGGTCGGCCGACCTACGAGCAGTACTTC.

The gene calls are TRBV6-5 and TRBJ1-6; 9 bases map to TRBD1. CDR1 is MNHEY and CDR2 is SVGAGI in the germline V gene. This CDR3 region has 21 residues. The V and J ends lost 6 bases and 0 bases, in that order; junction bases with no gene match: 18. CDR3 sequence: CASSLGQGGPMPSSYNSPLHF. In DNA, the CDR3 is TGTGCCAGCAGCCTGGGACAGGGAGGTCCGATGCCGAGCTCCTATAATTCACCCCTCCACTTT.

The V and J genes are TRBV7-8 and TRBJ2-7; no definite D call. CDR1 and CDR2 (germline): SGHVS, FQNEAQ. The CDR3 consists of 14 residues. The V end lost 5 bases, the J end lost 0 bases, and 11 bases lay between the germline ends. CDR3 sequence: CASSQSPPSYEQYF. The CDR3 region has the DNA TGTGCCAGCAGCCAAAGCCCCCCCTCCTACGAGCAGTACTTC.

The rearrangement links TRBV27 to TRBJ2-2; TRBD2 matches 7 bases. Trimming at V came to 6 bases and at J to 1 base, leaving 2 bases not matched to a gene. Germline-derived CDR1 and CDR2 are MNHEY and SMNVEV (reference sequence). There are 14 residues in the CDR3. The CDR3 nucleotides read TGTGCCAGCAGGACTAGCTGGAACACCGGGGAGCTGTTTTTT. Its protein product is CASRTSWNTGELFF.

The rearrangement links TRBV19 to TRBJ2-6; the match to TRBD1 covers 7 bases. CDR1 LNHDA and CDR2 SQIVND come from the germline V gene (reference sequence). The junction had 8 bases not matched to a gene; V was cut back by 6 bases and J by 0 bases. The CDR3 loop spans 17 amino acids. The CDR3 region is CASSPTGAASGANVLTF. As DNA, the CDR3 is TGTGCCAGTAGCCCCACAGGGGCCGCCTCTGGGGCCAACGTCCTGACTTTC. The variable domain in full, completed from reference TRBV19 and TRBJ2-6, reads DGGITQSPKYLFRKEGQNVTLSCEQNLNHDAMYWYRQDPGQGLRLIYYSQIVNDFQKGDIAEGYSVSREKKESFPLTVTSAQKNPTAFYLCASSPTGAASGANVLTFGAGSRLTVL.

The chain has TRBV27 and TRBJ2-3; TRBD2 matches 7 bases. The CDR3 extends over 15 amino acids. Unmatched junction bases numbered 9, after V lost 5 bases and J lost 4 bases. Germline V lookup: CDR1 MNHEY, CDR2 SMNVEV (reference sequence). The CDR3 DNA reads TGTGCCAGCAGTCAGGCGAGCGGGATGGCAGATACGCAGTATTTT. This translates into CASSQASGMADTQYF.